This is a list of T cell receptor beta chains from one sample in a study of blood T cell repertoires in COVID-19. Using immunoSEQ multiplex PCR, the repertoire was profiled, and TCRdb retains in-frame clones only, with some absent. The sample holds some 26,000 clones, approximately 85% seen once. The sequencing sample was made of peripheral blood. These receptor sequences come from a woman between 50 and 59 years old with active COVID-19. Each CDR3 is given with its conserved first and last residue. Fields, in order: D gene, V gene, J gene, clone size, CDR3 protein, CDR3 DNA. The D gene is left open where the match is weak. Clone sizes are shown as once, few or many counts, or a class when the clone is expanded.

.,TRBV2,TRBJ1-1,few,CASREGRMNTEAFF,TGTGCCAGCAGGGAGGGACGGATGAACACTGAAGCTTTCTTT
TRBD2,TRBV7-2,TRBJ2-7,few,CASSLEREGPEQYF,TGTGCCAGCAGCTTAGAACGGGAGGGCCCCGAGCAGTACTTC